These 25 T cell receptor beta chains share one sample of origin, sequenced in a study of cytomegalovirus exposure and HLA in healthy donors. The study ran its PCR with 60 Vbeta and 13 Jbeta primers. The table came from immunoSEQ multiplex PCR; TCRdb's copy has only in-frame clones and leaves some out. The sample lists 85,000 to 100,000 clones, around 81% occurring once. The source material was PBMCs. The receptors originated from a female donor in good health and CMV-seropositive.

The genes are TRBV7-2 and TRBJ2-1; 8 bases are shared with TRBD1. Germline CDR1 reads SGHTA; CDR2 reads FQGNSA. CDR3 length: 16 residues. V lost 5 bases, J lost 5 bases, and 11 bases stayed unmatched. CDR3 loop: CASSDRDRTGDNEQFF. The CDR3 DNA is TGTGCCAGCAGCGATCGGGACAGGACGGGGGACAATGAGCAGTTCTTC.

This clone has only one observation. This chain joins TRBV5-1 and TRBJ2-5; 9 bases fit TRBD2. V shed 0 bases and J 6 bases; nucleotides not matched to a gene: 6. The CDR3 extends over 15 amino acids. Germline V gene lookup returns CDR1 SGHRS and CDR2 YFSETQ. CDR3 in DNA: TGCGCCAGCAGCTTGGAAATCGGGACTAGCCAGACCCAGTACTTC. Translation: CASSLEIGTSQTQYF.

This sequence joins TRBV4-1 and TRBJ2-3; 9 nucleotides agree with TRBD1. CDR3 length: 16 amino acids. V gave up 3 bases and J gave up 3 bases; unmatched junction bases: 7. CDR1 is MGHRA and CDR2 is YSYEKL in the germline V gene. CDR3 amino acids: CASSHRDRDITDTQYF. The CDR3 DNA sequence: TGCGCCAGCAGCCACCGGGACAGGGATATTACAGATACGCAGTATTTT.

The rearrangement joins TRBV19 to TRBJ1-6; tentative D call: TRBD1 (5 bases). Trimming removed 8 bases at V and 0 bases at J, with 8 bases between. CDR1 and CDR2 (germline): LNHDA, SQIVND (reference sequence). The CDR3 extends over 14 amino acids. The CDR3 is CASRDFSYNSPLHF. CDR3 DNA sequence: TGTGCCAGTCGGGACTTCTCCTATAATTCACCCCTCCACTTT.

The gene calls are TRBV7-2 and TRBJ1-1, with 11 bases aligning to TRBD1. Germline CDR1 and CDR2: SGHTA and FQGNSA. V shed 5 bases, J shed 4 bases, and the junction held 6 bases outside the gene matches. The CDR3 has 15 amino acids. This CDR3 is CASSRTGGAGTEAFF. The CDR3 DNA reads TGTGCCAGCAGCCGGACAGGGGGCGCGGGCACTGAAGCTTTCTTT.

This chain links TRBV7-6 with TRBJ2-3, with D perhaps TRBD2 (5 bases). The V end lost 2 bases, the J end lost 2 bases, and 11 bases lay between the germline ends. Germline CDR1 is SGHVS and CDR2 is FNYEAQ. CDR3 size: 15 residues. CDR3 loop: CASSLRSADTDTQYF. The CDR3 DNA sequence: TGTGCCAGCAGCTTACGTAGCGCGGACACAGATACGCAGTATTTT.

This clone appeared once. As DNA, the CDR3 is TGTGCCAGCAGCTTTGGACAGGGGGGGTCCTACGAGCAGTACTTC. Its translation is CASSFGQGGSYEQYF. This chain links TRBV27 with TRBJ2-7, with 10 bases that match TRBD1. Trimming removed 6 bases from V and 1 base from J; junction bases left unmatched: 6. CDR1 MNHEY and CDR2 SMNVEV come from the germline V gene (reference sequence). The CDR3 loop spans 15 amino acids.

The V and J genes are TRBV5-4 and TRBJ1-2; D is unresolved. CDR1 and CDR2 from the germline V gene are SGHNT and YYREEE (reference sequence). The CDR3 has 12 amino acids. V shed 4 bases and J shed 8 bases, with 12 bases lying between them. CDR3 nucleotides: TGTGCCAGCAGCGCCCGACCGGGGGGCTACACCTTC. It specifies CASSARPGGYTF.

The rearrangement links TRBV6-6 to TRBJ2-2; D gene unclear. The V gene's germline CDR1 is MNHNY and CDR2 SVGAGI (reference sequence). Trimming left V 5 bases short and J 5 bases short, with 18 bases between. The CDR3 covers 16 residues. DNA for the CDR3: TGTGCCAGCAGTACCGTGCTCGCTAAGAAAACCGGGGAGCTGTTTTTT. This encodes CASSTVLAKKTGELFF.

This chain links TRBV19 with TRBJ2-1; 8 positions agree with TRBD2. Trimming at V came to 7 bases and at J to 4 bases, leaving 9 bases not matched to a gene. The CDR3 covers 15 residues. Germline values: CDR1 LNHDA, CDR2 SQIVND (reference sequence). The CDR3 reads CASTPGGTYYNEQFF. DNA for the CDR3: TGTGCCAGTACCCCGGGGGGGACATATTACAATGAGCAGTTCTTC.

The rearrangement links TRBV14 to TRBJ1-1, with D perhaps matching TRBD1 (5 bases). The CDR3 totals 13 residues. Germline V gives CDR1 SGHDN, CDR2 FVKESK. The V end lost 0 bases, the J end lost 7 bases, and 9 bases lay between the germline ends. DNA for the CDR3: TGTGCCAGCAGCCAAGATCTGGGGGGTGAAGCTTTCTTT. Protein: CASSQDLGGEAFF.

V is TRBV29-1 and J is TRBJ1-1; a weak D match, TRBD1 (5 bases). Between the trimmed V and J ends, which lost 0 bases and 1 base, there was a span of 12 bases. This CDR3 spans 15 amino acids. Germline V lookup: CDR1 SQVTM, CDR2 ANQGSEA. The CDR3 nucleotides read TGCAGCGTTGAAGATCCTTGGGGCTCGAACACTGAAGCTTTCTTT. Translation gives CSVEDPWGSNTEAFF. Variable domain in full (rest from reference TRBV29-1 and TRBJ1-1): SAVISQKPSRDICQRGTSLTIQCQVDSQVTMMFWYRQQPGQSLTLIATANQGSEATYESGFVIDKFPISRPNLTFSTLTVSNMSPEDSSIYLCSVEDPWGSNTEAFFGQGTRLTVV.

This clone was found once. The gene calls are TRBV19 and TRBJ2-1; 12 bases fit TRBD2. The CDR3 sequence is 15 residues long. Germline values: CDR1 LNHDA, CDR2 SQIVND (reference sequence). The V and J ends lost 7 bases and 5 bases, in that order; junction bases with no gene match: 6. In DNA, the CDR3 is TGTGCCAGTAATTGGCTAGCGGGAGGGAACAATGAGCAGTTCTTC. It codes for CASNWLAGGNNEQFF.

The chain has TRBV18 and TRBJ2-3, with D possibly TRBD1 on 6 matching bases. V gave up 1 base and J gave up 2 bases, with 13 bases separating them. Germline V gives CDR1 KGHSH, CDR2 LQKENI. This CDR3 comprises 16 residues. CDR3 coding DNA: TGTGCCAGCTCACCACTTGTTACGGGACACACAGATACGCAGTATTTT. Amino acid sequence: CASSPLVTGHTDTQYF.

This chain connects TRBV7-6 to TRBJ2-2; 12 bases align to TRBD1. The CDR3 runs 16 residues. Germline V gives CDR1 SGHVS, CDR2 FNYEAQ. J was trimmed by 6 bases and V by 7 bases; bases with no gene match: 9. CDR3 DNA sequence: TGTGCCAGCATCGGGGACAGGGGGCATTGGGCCGGGGAGCTGTTTTTT. Protein product: CASIGDRGHWAGELFF.

V is TRBV6-5 and J is TRBJ1-1, with 8 positions matching TRBD1. Germline loops: CDR1 MNHEY, CDR2 SVGAGI. The CDR3 sequence is 15 residues long. V dropped 7 bases and J dropped 4; count of bases not matched to a gene: 11. The CDR3 here is CASMPDRVGGTEAFF. Here the CDR3 DNA reads TGTGCCAGCATGCCGGACAGGGTGGGAGGCACTGAAGCTTTCTTT.

The chain recombines TRBV5-1 with TRBJ2-1, with 11 bases lining up with TRBD2. This CDR3 is built from 16 residues. Trimming cost V 7 bases and J 2 bases; bases outside gene matches: 8. Per the germline V gene, CDR1 is SGHRS and CDR2 is YFSETQ. The CDR3 nucleotides read TGCGCCAGCTCTCCGACTAGCGGGATCGCCTACAATGAGCAGTTCTTC. It translates to CASSPTSGIAYNEQFF.

This sequence joins TRBV5-1 and TRBJ2-7, with 13 bases that match TRBD2. Germline V gene data show CDR1 as SGHRS and CDR2 as YFSETQ. This CDR3 spans 15 amino acids. V lost 4 bases to trimming and J lost 7 bases; unmatched junction nucleotides: 8. In DNA form, the CDR3 reads TGCGCCAGCAGCGCGACTAGCGGGAGGTCGCGGGAGCAGTACTTC. It is translated as CASSATSGRSREQYF. Combining the CDR3 with reference TRBV5-1 and TRBJ2-7 gives the whole variable domain KAGVTQTPRYLIKTRGQQVTLSCSPISGHRSVSWYQQTPGQGLQFLFEYFSETQRNKGNFPGRFSGRQFSNSRSEMNVSTLELGDSALYLCASSATSGRSREQYFGPGTRLTVT.

This clone has a handful of counts. The V and J genes are TRBV13 and TRBJ2-3, with 13 bases fitting TRBD2. This CDR3 spans 18 amino acids. V dropped 5 bases and J dropped 0; count of bases not matched to a gene: 8. The germline V gene has CDR1 PRHDT and CDR2 FYEKMQ (reference sequence). The CDR3 spells CASSARTSGGPSTDTQYF. The CDR3 DNA sequence: TGTGCCAGCAGCGCACGGACTAGCGGGGGCCCGAGCACAGATACGCAGTATTTT.

The CDR3 bases are TGTGCCAGCAGTTTAGGCGGGAGTGCGTACACCGGGGAGCTGTTTTTT. Protein product: CASSLGGSAYTGELFF. The chain recombines TRBV28 with TRBJ2-2, with 7 bases lining up with TRBD2. V gave up 2 bases and J gave up 3 bases; unmatched junction bases: 6. The CDR3 loop spans 16 amino acids. The germline gives CDR1 MDHEN, CDR2 SYDVKM. The full variable domain, completed using reference TRBV28 and TRBJ2-2, is DVKVTQSSRYLVKRTGEKVFLECVQDMDHENMFWYRQDPGLGLRLIYFSYDVKMKEKGDIPEGYSVSREKKERFSLILESASTNQTSMYLCASSLGGSAYTGELFFGEGSRLTVL.

The genes are TRBV27 and TRBJ2-5, with TRBD2 identical over 10 bases. The CDR3 totals 17 residues. CDR1 and CDR2 (germline): MNHEY, SMNVEV (reference sequence). V was clipped by 2 bases and J by 2 bases; unmatched bases: 8. CDR3 nucleotide sequence: TGTGCCAGCAGTTTAAAGCGGGAGGGATACCTTCAAGAGACCCAGTACTTC. It specifies CASSLKREGYLQETQYF.

The chain has TRBV20-1 and TRBJ2-5, with D tentatively TRBD2 (6 bases). Trimming stripped 5 bases from V and 4 bases from J, with 8 bases between. This CDR3 is built from 11 residues. In germline, CDR1 is DFQATT, CDR2 SNEGSKA (reference sequence). The CDR3 nucleotides are TGCAGTGCTTTGACTAGAGAGACCCAGTACTTC. This encodes CSALTRETQYF.

V gene TRBV5-6 combines with J gene TRBJ1-3; D gene uncertain. The V end lost 1 base, the J end lost 4 bases, and 9 bases lay between the germline ends. CDR3 length: 14 amino acids. Germline CDR1 SGHDT, CDR2 YYEEEE. CDR3 sequence: CASSLMRIGNTIYF. The CDR3 DNA follows: TGTGCCAGCAGCTTGATGAGAATCGGAAACACCATATATTTT. Supplemented by reference TRBV5-6 and TRBJ1-3, the full variable domain reads DAGVTQSPTHLIKTRGQQVTLRCSPKSGHDTVSWYQQALGQGPQFIFQYYEEEERQRGNFPDRFSGHQFPNYSSELNVNALLLGDSALYLCASSLMRIGNTIYFGEGSWLTVV.

The rearrangement joins TRBV6-5 to TRBJ2-7; 9 nucleotides align to TRBD1. Germline V gene data show CDR1 as MNHEY and CDR2 as SVGAGI. There are 14 residues in the CDR3. V was pared by 5 bases and J by 4 bases, with 6 bases of the junction left unmatched. The CDR3 nucleotides are TGTGCCAGCAGTCCGACAGGGGGTGGATACGAGCAGTACTTC. Protein: CASSPTGGGYEQYF.

The gene calls are TRBV25-1 and TRBJ2-2, with D unresolved. The CDR3 length is 14 residues. CDR1 MGHDK and CDR2 SYGVNS come from the germline V gene. The V end lost 4 bases, the J end lost 3 bases, and 9 bases lay between the germline ends. Written as DNA, the CDR3 is TGTGCCAGCAGTGGACGCGGTTACACCGGGGAGCTGTTTTTT. It encodes CASSGRGYTGELFF. The variable domain in full, with the rest retrieved from reference TRBV25-1 and TRBJ2-2, is EADIYQTPRYLVIGTGKKITLECSQTMGHDKMYWYQQDPGMELHLIHYSYGVNSTEKGDLSSESTVSRIRTEHFPLTLESARPSHTSQYLCASSGRGYTGELFFGEGSRLTVL.